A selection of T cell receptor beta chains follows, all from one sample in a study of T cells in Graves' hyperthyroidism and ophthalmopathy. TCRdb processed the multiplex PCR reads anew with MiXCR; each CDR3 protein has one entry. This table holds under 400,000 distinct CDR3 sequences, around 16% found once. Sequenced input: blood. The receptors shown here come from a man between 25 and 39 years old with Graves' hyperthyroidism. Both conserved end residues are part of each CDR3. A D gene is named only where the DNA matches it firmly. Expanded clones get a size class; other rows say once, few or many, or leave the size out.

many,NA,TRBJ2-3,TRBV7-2,TGTGCCAGCAGCCGGCGACCGTCCAGCACAGATACGCAGTATTTT,CASSRRPSSTDTQYF
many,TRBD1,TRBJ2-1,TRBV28,TGTGCCAGCAGTTTTCCCGGAGGACAGGATCACAATGAGCAGTTCTTC,CASSFPGGQDHNEQFF
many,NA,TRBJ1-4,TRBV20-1,TGCAGTGCTAGGGTTGCAGGAGAGGCGGCTAATGAAAAACTGTTTTTT,CSARVAGEAANEKLFF
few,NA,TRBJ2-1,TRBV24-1,TGTGCCACCAGTGATTATTCCAGAGTCGATGAGCAGTTCTTC,CATSDYSRVDEQFF
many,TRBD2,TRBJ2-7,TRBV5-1,TGCGCCAGCAGCCGCGGGAGGCCGTTCTACGAGCAGTACTTC,CASSRGRPFYEQYF
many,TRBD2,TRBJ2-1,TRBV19,TGTGCCAGTTCAGCCCGCACTAGCGGTGCCTACAATGAGCAGTTCTTC,CASSARTSGAYNEQFF
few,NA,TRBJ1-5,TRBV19,TGTGCCAGTAGTATTGGGACACTATATCAGCCCCAGCATTTT,CASSIGTLYQPQHF
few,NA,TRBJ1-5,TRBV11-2,TGTGCCAGCAGCTTAGAATACAGGGTAGTTAATCAGCCCCAGCATTTT,CASSLEYRVVNQPQHF
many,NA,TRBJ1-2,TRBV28,TGTGCCAGCAGTTTATCCGGGGGAGGCTACACCTTC,CASSLSGGGYTF
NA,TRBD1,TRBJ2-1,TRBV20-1,TGCAGTGCTTCAGGGAGACAGGGGGGATACAATGAGCAGTTCTTC,CSASGRQGGYNEQFF
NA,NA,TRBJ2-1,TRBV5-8,TGTGCCAGCAGTCTTTGGCCCGGCGACAAGACCCACAATGAGCAGTTCTTC,CASSLWPGDKTHNEQFF
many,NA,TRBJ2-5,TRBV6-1,TGTGCCAGCAGTTATGTACTAGGCGGGGTCCAAGAGACCCAGTACTTC,CASSYVLGGVQETQYF
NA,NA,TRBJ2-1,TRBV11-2,TGTGCCAGCAACTCTGGCAGTAGGAATGAGCAGTTCTTC,CASNSGSRNEQFF